This T cell receptor beta chain comes out of a study of shared clonotypes between healthy human individuals. Each sample came from a Caucasian adult donor living in Nashville, Tennessee. Study-level results: All-four-donor shared clonotypes had higher generation probabilities than non-shared clonotypes did.

In regard to this clone: Antigen specificity is unknown.

Sequencing was at deep level. TCRdb's copy holds only in-frame clones and misses some; the assay was immunoSEQ multiplex PCR. This table has roughly 2,500,000 clones, approximately 94% appearing once. The receptor was derived from a man aged 18 to 29 in good health. Some clones in this sample may be carry-over from other donors' samples. The material sequenced was naive CD4+ T cells from PBMCs. The subset is: CD45RA+ positively selected.

The CDR3 reads CASFPSPGFNTEAFF. CDR3 nucleotide sequence: TGTGCCAGCTTCCCAAGCCCGGGTTTCAACACTGAAGCTTTCTTT. This sequence joins TRBV28 and TRBJ1-1; D is unresolved. Trimming shortened V by 8 bases and J by 2 bases, and 18 bases separated the two germline ends. The CDR3 runs to 15 residues. CDR1 is MDHEN, CDR2 SYDVKM, per germline.